The clone carrying this TCR beta chain was detected a few times. Its antigen remains unidentified. This specimen comes from a study of early T cells in non-severe SARS-CoV-2 infection. Overall study context: Chains were not paired, and sequencing was done on bulk RNA from unsorted whole blood. Study-wide points: The VDJdb matching leaned toward anti-spike CD8 responses and overlooked private and CD4 specificities.

CDR3 length: 16 residues. The germline gives CDR1 DFQATT, CDR2 SNEGSKA (reference sequence). V lost 5 bases and J lost 0, with 16 bases in between. Attachment of unique molecular identifiers to individual cDNA molecules was performed. From the 5' RACE reads, TCRdb called clonotypes with MiXCR, one entry per CDR3 protein. The data contain more than 80,000 distinct CDR3 sequences, 9.5% to 11% of them seen just once; the ten biggest clones take up around 5.4%. This clonotype was obtained from an adult who was a healthcare worker with PCR-confirmed SARS-CoV-2 infection or an uninfected control (not recorded which). What was sequenced was whole blood. The chain combines TRBV20-1 with TRBJ1-4; no reliable D call. As DNA, the CDR3 is TGCAGTGCTGACGGGCGGGATGGGGCAACTAATGAAAAACTGTTTTTT. This sequence encodes CSADGRDGATNEKLFF.